The TCR beta chain described here comes from a study of cytomegalovirus exposure and HLA in healthy donors. 13 Jbeta primers and 60 Vbeta primers were used for the PCR. The data were produced by immunoSEQ multiplex PCR, yet TCRdb's version contains in-frame clones alone and is incomplete. In the table there are about 120,000 clones, around 74% of which are singletons. Concerning this clone itself: Its matching antigen is unknown.

General study points: When analyzed later, a missense DCLRE1C variant was found to be linked to TCR beta V- and J-gene trimming. Analysis was performed later, and it showed HLA-associated TCR beta chains to be more clonally expanded than equally common others. A later analysis found most CMV-associated TCR beta chains apparently HLA-restricted.

This sequence originates from a man aged 60 to 69 in good health and CMV-seropositive. The sample consisted of PBMCs.

The CDR3 loop reads CAIFGVTGELFF. Here the CDR3 DNA reads TGTGCCATCTTCGGGGTAACCGGGGAGCTGTTTTTT. The gene calls are TRBV21-1 and TRBJ2-2; the DNA was not compared with TRBD2, the D call given in the table. TRBV21-1 is an annotated pseudogene. CDR3 length: 12 residues.